This T cell receptor (beta chain) was sequenced in a study of blood T cell repertoires in COVID-19. Study-wide background: Sites across the United States, Italy and Spain contributed samples from acute and convalescent COVID-19. PBMCs, B-cell-depleted T cells, or T cells were the source of the cDNA or gDNA that made up the material.

Germline CDR1 PRHDT, CDR2 FYEKMQ (reference sequence). V shed 1 base and J shed 0 bases, with 13 bases lying between them. The CDR3 runs 16 residues. Assay: immunoSEQ multiplex PCR; the TCRdb copy retains only in-frame clones and omits some. Here the sample spans 300,000 to 450,000 clones, roughly 90% being singletons. This clone was detected only a few times. V gene TRBV13 combines with J gene TRBJ2-7, with D possibly TRBD1 on 5 matching bases. The specimen was peripheral blood. This TCR came from a woman in her twenties or thirties with COVID-19, enrolled during active disease. The DNA of the CDR3 is TGTGCCAGCAGCTTAGTAGGAACAGGCATCTCCTACGAGCAGTACTTC. It translates to CASSLVGTGISYEQYF. Variable domain in full (rest from reference TRBV13 and TRBJ2-7): AAGVIQSPRHLIKEKRETATLKCYPIPRHDTVYWYQQGPGQDPQFLISFYEKMQSDKGSIPDRFSAQQFSDYHSELNMSSLELGDSALYFCASSLVGTGISYEQYFGPGTRLTVT.